This TCR beta chain derives from a study of OX40 agonist ivuxolimab in advanced cancers. Study information: The patients' treatment was ivuxolimab, an agonistic anti-OX40 (CD134) antibody. In this trial design, patients received ivuxolimab intravenously at 0.01 to 10 mg/kg every 2 weeks.

Here immunoSEQ multiplex PCR was the method, and the copy in TCRdb shows in-frame clones only, minus some. The sample records some 76,000 clones, over 90% being singletons. The TCR originated in an adult with an advanced solid tumor such as melanoma, head and neck, liver or kidney cancer. The material was CD4+ or CD8+ T cells sorted from blood, obtained in a trial of the OX40 agonist ivuxolimab.

CDR3 sequence (DNA): TGTGCCAGCAGCCTTACTAGCGGGAGGGCCTCGACAGATACGCAGTATTTT. This sequence encodes CASSLTSGRASTDTQYF. This rearrangement joins TRBV27 to TRBJ2-3, with TRBD2 identical over 13 bases. Unmatched junction bases numbered 9, after V lost 6 bases and J lost 3 bases. The CDR3 loop spans 17 amino acids. Germline V gene lookup returns CDR1 MNHEY and CDR2 SMNVEV (reference sequence).